The entry below describes one T cell receptor (beta chain). This clonotype was recorded at least ten times. No cognate antigen has been identified for it. Base qualities are not recorded, but no much larger clone differs from it by a single base. The protocol used for the library was PCR. The reads were generated on an Illumina HiSeq 2500. TCR libraries were prepared with molecular barcoding, using unique molecular identifiers to normalize TCRbeta repertoire quantification. Starting from the raw public reads, TCRdb applied fastp trimming at Q25, assembled clones with MiXCR and retained in-frame beta chains. Rows are unified per CDR3 protein, each entry keeping the most common DNA and genes. The sample has fewer than 700,000 distinct CDR3 sequences on record, 23% of them singletons. The ten top clones hold roughly 14% of the sample. The source of the sample is a study of T-cell reconstitution after alpha-beta-depleted transplantation in children (dated by TCRdb to the mid-2010s). For the study in its entirety: The study quantitatively tracked T-cell immune reconstitution after TCRalphabeta/CD19-depleted allogeneic hematopoietic cell transplantation in children using TCR repertoire profiling. What the study reported, not specific to this receptor: In some patients, the high TCRbeta diversity seen at day 60 was put down to recipient T cells and intrathymic progenitors that had survived conditioning. The apparently early recovery of alphabetaT-cell counts about two months after transplant reportedly depended on only several hundred rapidly expanded clones that came from non-depleted graft cells. Over the following months the frequencies of hyperexpanded clones went down, and after one year T-cell counts and TCRbeta diversity were mostly credited to newly produced T cells.

The germline V gene provides CDR1 MGHDK and CDR2 SYGVNS. Cut back by 3 bases and 2 bases, the V and J ends lie 13 bases apart. Inclusive of the bounding cysteine and phenylalanine, the CDR3 is 15 residues long. CDR3 DNA only is kept here, 45 bases in frame from base 1. The treatment or condition label for this specimen denotes: allogeneic hematopoietic cell transplantation with graft depleted of TCRalphabeta T cells and CD19 B cells. The children who served as transplant recipients had been given grafts of TCRalphabeta/CD19-depleted allogeneic hematopoietic cells. This clonotype was obtained from a boy under two years old who had a stem cell transplant for acute myeloid leukemia, so the T cells may come from the graft donor. The chain uses TRBV25-1 and TRBJ1-1, with TRBD1 as a weak D call on 5 bases. The source material was PBMCs, mostly from graft donor cells, sampled 360 days after TCRalphabeta/CD19-depleted stem cell transplant. The CDR3 is CASSDMGDINTEAFF. In nucleotides, the sequence is TGTGCCAGCAGTGATATGGGGGATATTAACACTGAAGCTTTCTTT.